This T cell receptor beta chain came from a study of T cell repertoires in cytomegalovirus infection. Study details: CMV infection plus the matching HLA type was flagged by public TCR beta signatures. Study-wide results and caveats: Within the response measured ex vivo, HLA-C-restricted CMV-specific TCR beta clonotypes were dominant.

This clonotype was observed a single time. Its antigen is unknown. TCRdb called the reads again in MiXCR, with one record for every CDR3 protein. The sample contains around 570,000 distinct CDR3 sequences, almost 40% of which appear only once. This receptor was obtained from a human donor in good health (CMV status not recorded). Some clones in this sample may be carry-over from other donors' samples. Here the sequenced sample was cultured PBMCs, taken from culture after CMV antigen stimulation.

In nucleotides, the CDR3 is TGTGCCAGCAGGCGACAGGCGGACACTGAAGCTTTCTTT. Protein: CASRRQADTEAFF. The rearrangement uses TRBV11-2 and TRBJ1-1; tentative D call: TRBD1 (6 bases). The CDR3 extends over 13 amino acids. V gave up 6 bases and J gave up 3 bases, with 11 bases separating them. CDR1 SGHAT and CDR2 FQNNGV come from the germline V gene.